Below are 24 T cell receptor beta chains sequenced from a single sample in a study of blood T cell repertoires in COVID-19. Profiled with immunoSEQ multiplex PCR; TCRdb holds only in-frame clones, not every one. The sample comprises 270,000 or so clones, just over 85% of which are singletons, and around 3% rests with the top ten. The specimen sequenced was peripheral blood. The receptors were gathered from a woman aged 25 to 39 with active or convalescent COVID-19.

This rearrangement joins TRBV6-5 to TRBJ2-3; a weak D match, TRBD1 (5 bases). CDR3 size: 15 residues. Between the trimmed V and J ends, which lost 6 bases and 0 bases, there was a span of 13 bases. Germline lookup yields CDR1 MNHEY and CDR2 SVGAGI. CDR3 bases: TGTGCCAGCAGCCATCAGGGCTCGAGCACAGATACGCAGTATTTT. This sequence encodes CASSHQGSSTDTQYF.

The genes are TRBV5-6 and TRBJ1-1; 8 bases align to TRBD1. The germline V gene has CDR1 SGHDT and CDR2 YYEEEE. The CDR3 has 19 residues. Trimming cost V 4 bases and J 0 bases; bases outside gene matches: 17. CDR3 in DNA: TGTGCCAGCAGCACCACGGGACAGGATCGTATAAGGATGAACACTGAAGCTTTCTTT. Protein sequence: CASSTTGQDRIRMNTEAFF.

The chain has TRBV6-5 and TRBJ2-1, with TRBD1 as a possible D gene (6 bases). The CDR3 runs 16 residues. The V end was cut by 2 bases, the J end by 3 bases, with 14 bases between. Per germline, CDR1 MNHEY and CDR2 SVGAGI. In DNA, the CDR3 is TGTGCCAGCAGTTACAGGGGGACGGGCAACTACAATGAGCAGTTCTTC. Amino acid sequence: CASSYRGTGNYNEQFF.

This sequence joins TRBV7-9 and TRBJ1-2; TRBD1 is a possible D gene (6 bases). The germline CDR1 and CDR2 sequences are SEHNR and FQNEAQ (reference sequence). V lost 4 bases, J lost 0 bases, and 12 bases lay in between. The CDR3 consists of 15 residues. This CDR3 reads CASSSGANPNYGYTF. The CDR3, as DNA: TGTGCCAGCAGCTCAGGGGCCAACCCTAACTATGGCTACACCTTC.

The V gene is TRBV9, the J gene TRBJ1-2; D is undetermined. The CDR3 spans 13 residues. CDR1 is SGDLS, CDR2 YYNGEE, per germline. With 4 bases removed from V and 1 base from J, the gap between germline ends came to 8 bases. The CDR3 DNA is TGTGCCAGCAGCCCCCGCAGTAACTATGGCTACACCTTC. Translating it yields CASSPRSNYGYTF.

The chain links TRBV28 to TRBJ1-6; D is uncertain. The V and J ends lost 6 bases and 4 bases respectively, with 10 bases between them. The CDR3 loop spans 14 amino acids. Looked up from germline, CDR1 is MDHEN and CDR2 is SYDVKM. In DNA form, the CDR3 reads TGTGCCAGCAGCTTCTCTCCGTATAATTCACCCCTCCACTTT. This sequence encodes CASSFSPYNSPLHF.

The rearrangement links TRBV9 to TRBJ1-4; 10 nucleotides line up with TRBD1. The length of the CDR3 is 18 residues. The ends lost 0 bases at V and 7 bases at J; junction bases unmatched: 12. CDR1 is SGDLS, CDR2 YYNGEE, per germline. The CDR3 loop is CASSVDGTGDYRVEKLFF. The DNA for the CDR3 is TGTGCCAGCAGCGTAGATGGGACAGGGGATTATCGGGTTGAAAAACTGTTTTTT. Looking up the rest from reference TRBV9 and TRBJ1-4 gives the full variable domain: DSGVTQTPKHLITATGQRVTLRCSPRSGDLSVYWYQQSLDQGLQFLIQYYNGEERAKGNILERFSAQQFPDLHSELNLSSLELGDSALYFCASSVDGTGDYRVEKLFFGSGTQLSVL.

The V call is TRBV27, the J call TRBJ2-3; TRBD1 aligns across 8 bases. With V trimmed by 7 bases and J by 3 bases, 9 bases remained unmatched. The CDR3 sequence is 15 residues long. Germline assignment: CDR1 MNHEY and CDR2 SMNVEV (reference sequence). CDR3 region: CASKVNRGWTDTQYF. CDR3 nucleotide sequence: TGTGCCAGCAAAGTAAACAGGGGGTGGACAGATACGCAGTATTTT.

The rearrangement links TRBV6-6 to TRBJ2-4; D is possibly TRBD1 (5 bases). CDR3 size: 15 residues. The V end lost 6 bases, the J end lost 1 base, and 13 bases lay between the germline ends. CDR1 and CDR2 (germline): MNHNY, SVGAGI (reference sequence). The CDR3 here is CASRQGPGAKNIQYF. In DNA form, the CDR3 reads TGTGCCAGCAGGCAGGGCCCCGGGGCCAAAAACATTCAGTACTTC.

The genes are TRBV4-1 and TRBJ2-1; 13 bases are a match to TRBD2. This CDR3 comprises 16 residues. In germline, CDR1 is MGHRA, CDR2 YSYEKL. J lost 4 bases, V lost 1 base, and 1 base had no gene match. The CDR3 DNA is TGCGCCAGCAGCCAAGTGGGACTAGCGGGGTACAATGAGCAGTTCTTC. This codes for CASSQVGLAGYNEQFF.

This sequence joins TRBV27 and TRBJ1-1; D not resolved. The CDR3 covers 13 residues. Trimming pared 1 base from V and 8 bases from J, leaving 11 bases between. Germline V gene lookup returns CDR1 MNHEY and CDR2 SMNVEV (reference sequence). The CDR3 nucleotides read TGTGCCAGCAGTTTATTGGGCAGGAAGGAAGCTTTCTTT. Encoded protein: CASSLLGRKEAFF.

The chain carries TRBV9 and TRBJ2-3; D call uncertain. The CDR3 is 13 residues long. Trimming removed 0 bases at V and 6 bases at J, with 8 bases between. The germline V gene has CDR1 SGDLS and CDR2 YYNGEE. CDR3 in amino acids: CASSVDGVDTQYF. CDR3 DNA sequence: TGTGCCAGCAGCGTAGACGGAGTCGATACGCAGTATTTT.

The CDR3, as DNA: TGTGCCATCAGTGAGGGGGACAGGGACGAGCAGTACTTC. This gives the protein CAISEGDRDEQYF. The rearrangement links TRBV10-3 to TRBJ2-7; 9 bases align to TRBD1. V was pared by 2 bases and J by 5 bases, with 1 base of the junction left unmatched. CDR1 and CDR2 (germline): ENHRY, SYGVKD. The CDR3 runs 13 residues.

The J gene is TRBJ2-7, the V gene TRBV9; 8 bases are shared with TRBD2. J was trimmed by 6 bases and V by 4 bases; bases with no gene match: 15. The CDR3 sequence is 16 residues long. Germline V gene lookup returns CDR1 SGDLS and CDR2 YYNGEE. CDR3 nucleotides: TGTGCCAGCAGCCCCCCTGGTCGGGGGGGCGAGGGCGAGCAGTACTTC. Translation: CASSPPGRGGEGEQYF.

The chain couples TRBV6-2 or TRBV6-3 to TRBJ2-7, with TRBD1 matching 7 bases. The CDR3 covers 13 residues. V shed 4 bases and J 3 bases; nucleotides not matched to a gene: 3. Per the germline V gene, CDR1 is MNHEY and CDR2 is SVGEGT. CDR3 region: CASSFGDSYEQYF. Here the CDR3 DNA reads TGTGCCAGCAGTTTTGGGGACAGCTACGAGCAGTACTTC.

The CDR3 region has the DNA TGTGCCAGCAGCTCTACCACGACGGGACTACCCACCGGGGAGCTGTTTTTT. Translating gives CASSSTTTGLPTGELFF. The genes are TRBV11-2 and TRBJ2-2; 7 bases are a match to TRBD2. The V segment lost 4 bases and the J segment 4 bases; nucleotides outside the gene matches: 12. The CDR3 is 17 amino acids. Germline lookup yields CDR1 SGHAT and CDR2 FQNNGV.

Points on this clone: The sample has other DNA sequences that encode this CDR3 too. The rearrangement joins TRBV3-1 (or the pseudogene TRBV3-2) to TRBJ1-2; D remains unclear. V was cut by 4 bases and J by 5 bases, with 8 bases left in between. The CDR3 extends over 12 amino acids. CDR1 is LGHDT, CDR2 YNNKEL, per germline (reference sequence). CDR3 sequence (DNA): TGTGCCAGCAGCCCCACGGGGTATGGCTACACCTTC. It is translated as CASSPTGYGYTF.

This chain connects TRBV11-3 to TRBJ1-6; 7 bases align to TRBD1. The CDR3 extends over 13 amino acids. Germline V gene lookup returns CDR1 SGHNT and CDR2 YENEEA. Trimming at V came to 6 bases and at J to 8 bases, leaving 4 bases not matched to a gene. DNA of the CDR3: TGTGCCAGCAGTTCTACAGGGGATTCACCCCTCCACTTT. This translates into CASSSTGDSPLHF.

This clone showed up just a few times. The chain couples TRBV10-3 to TRBJ2-7; D possibly corresponds to TRBD1 (7 bases). The CDR3 has 13 amino acids. Per germline, CDR1 ENHRY and CDR2 SYGVKD. Trimming left V 11 bases short and J 3 bases short, with 17 bases between. The chain's CDR3 is CAAQGGGNYEQYF. The CDR3 DNA is TGTGCCGCCCAAGGAGGGGGCAACTACGAGCAGTACTTC.

This clone was seen just once. The V and J genes are TRBV6-6 and TRBJ1-1; D may be TRBD1 (5 bases). V was clipped by 5 bases and J by 5 bases, with 15 bases between them. The V gene's germline CDR1 is MNHNY and CDR2 SVGAGI (reference sequence). CDR3 length equals 14 residues. The DNA of the CDR3 is TGTGCCAGCAGTAACACACATGGGGGGACTGAAGCTTTCTTT. Residues: CASSNTHGGTEAFF.

In its sample, this clone was seen a few times. The chain joins TRBV7-9 to TRBJ1-1; a weak D match, TRBD1 (5 bases). The ends were cut back, 5 bases at V and 4 bases at J, with 8 bases in the middle. This CDR3 contains 12 residues. Germline V gene data show CDR1 as SEHNR and CDR2 as FQNEAQ (reference sequence). The CDR3 sequence: CASSAGITEAFF. CDR3 nucleotides: TGTGCCAGCAGCGCAGGGATCACTGAAGCTTTCTTT.

The V and J genes are TRBV27 and TRBJ1-2; TRBD1 agrees at 10 bases. From germline, CDR1 is MNHEY and CDR2 SMNVEV (reference sequence). J lost 8 bases, V lost 6 bases, and 12 bases had no gene match. The CDR3 runs to 15 residues. DNA for the CDR3: TGTGCCAGCAGACCGACAGGGGGCGCGGTTCGGGGCTACACCTTC. Amino acids: CASRPTGGAVRGYTF.

The J gene is TRBJ2-7, the V gene TRBV27; 7 bases line up with TRBD1. Germline CDR1 reads MNHEY; CDR2 reads SMNVEV (reference sequence). CDR3 length equals 15 residues. Trimming cost V 5 bases and J 5 bases; bases outside gene matches: 12. CDR3 residues: CASSPAGQDPHEQYF. CDR3 nucleotide sequence: TGTGCCAGCAGTCCCGCAGGACAGGACCCCCACGAGCAGTACTTC.

The genes are TRBV30 and TRBJ1-1; 7 bases are a match to TRBD1. Unmatched junction bases numbered 12, after V lost 4 bases and J lost 4 bases. This CDR3 spans 15 amino acids. Germline CDR1 GTSNPN, CDR2 SVGIG (reference sequence). CDR3 nucleotide sequence: TGTGCCTGGATAAGGCAGGGGGTTGGTAGCACTGAAGCTTTCTTT. As protein: CAWIRQGVGSTEAFF.